The rows below give T cell receptor beta chains drawn from one sample of a study of blood T cell repertoires in COVID-19. Assay used: immunoSEQ multiplex PCR; TCRdb lists only in-frame clones, some missing. The data hold roughly 400,000 clones, with roughly 89% observed a single time. Sequencing was done on a sample of PBMCs or T cells enriched from blood (not recorded which). The source is a woman aged 45-59 years who had recovered from COVID-19. Each CDR3 is given with its conserved first and last residue. A D gene is named only where the DNA matches it firmly.

>TRBV7-2|TRBJ2-7|-
CASSLGENRPRDEQYF
>TRBV7-2|TRBJ2-5|TRBD1
CASSSTDRDGPQGTQYF
>TRBV7-2|TRBJ1-2|-
CASSLEGGNYYGYTF
>TRBV5-1|TRBJ1-3|TRBD1
CASSLGDRVLGDTIYF
>TRBV2|TRBJ1-6|-
CASREDSSYNSPLHF
>TRBV4-2|TRBJ2-3|-
CASSQDLQISTDTQYF
>TRBV19|TRBJ1-1|TRBD1
CASKVGTGGANTEAFF
>TRBV4-1|TRBJ2-7|TRBD2
CASSQPAGGYEQYF
>TRBV4-1|TRBJ2-7|-
CASSLPGAYEQYF
>TRBV6-5|TRBJ2-7|-
CASSPSPYEQYF
>TRBV30|TRBJ2-2|-
CAWSVRGTGELFF
>TRBV9|TRBJ1-2|-
CASSGRGGYTF
>TRBV30|TRBJ2-7|-
CAWSSVYEQYF
>TRBV25-1|TRBJ2-7|TRBD1
CASPTYELLRDRGYEQYF
>TRBV5-1|TRBJ2-1|-
CASSHAQRESYNEQFF
>TRBV9|TRBJ1-2|-
CASSVGWGLYGYTF
>TRBV13|TRBJ2-2|-
CASSLEGLGTGELFF
>TRBV9|TRBJ1-2|-
CASSLPDGLSPGYGYTF
>TRBV3-1/TRBV3-2|TRBJ2-4|TRBD2
CASSPPGGLGNIQYF
>TRBV5-5|TRBJ2-3|TRBD1
CASSFSDRETDTQYF
>TRBV5-1|TRBJ2-3|-
CASSLPGGPTDTQYF
>TRBV7-2|TRBJ1-1|TRBD1
CASSPVAGGAGWTEAFF
>TRBV30|TRBJ1-1|-
CAWSALDSGFEAFF
>TRBV27|TRBJ1-2|-
CASSFLFSRLSDGYTF
>TRBV2|TRBJ2-7|TRBD2
CASSGTSGGRMSRYEQYF
>TRBV7-9|TRBJ1-2|-
CASSSIWAGEGYTF
>TRBV6-5|TRBJ1-4|TRBD1
CASSRTGTGPEKLFF
>TRBV7-9|TRBJ1-2|TRBD1
CASSRRQGSGYTF
>TRBV5-5|TRBJ1-1|-
CASSRDGRARTEAFF
>TRBV4-3|TRBJ2-5|-
CASSQEMGGGSTGTQYF
>TRBV7-9|TRBJ1-5|TRBD1
CASSSTTQGGQPQHF
>TRBV19|TRBJ1-2|TRBD1
CASTPGTGGDGYTF
>TRBV19|TRBJ2-2|-
CASRPQGYTTGELFF
>TRBV24-1|TRBJ2-5|TRBD1
CATSDLRGQGEETQYF
>TRBV30|TRBJ1-3|-
CAWSKGRGNTIYF